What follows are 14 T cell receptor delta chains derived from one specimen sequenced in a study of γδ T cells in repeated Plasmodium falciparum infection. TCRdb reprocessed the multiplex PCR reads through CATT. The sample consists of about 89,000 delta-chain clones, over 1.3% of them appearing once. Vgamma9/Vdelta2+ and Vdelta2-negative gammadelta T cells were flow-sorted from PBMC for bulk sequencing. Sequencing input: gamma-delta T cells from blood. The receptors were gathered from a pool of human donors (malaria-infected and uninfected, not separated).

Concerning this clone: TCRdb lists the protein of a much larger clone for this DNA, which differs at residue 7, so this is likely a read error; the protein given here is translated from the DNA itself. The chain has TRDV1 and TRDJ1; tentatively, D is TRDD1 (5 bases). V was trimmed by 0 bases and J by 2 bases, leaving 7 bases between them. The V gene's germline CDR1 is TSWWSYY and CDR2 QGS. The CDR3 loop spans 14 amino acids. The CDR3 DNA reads TGTGCTCTTGGGGAACTGAAATGGACCGATAAACTCATCTTT. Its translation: CALGELKWTDKLIF.

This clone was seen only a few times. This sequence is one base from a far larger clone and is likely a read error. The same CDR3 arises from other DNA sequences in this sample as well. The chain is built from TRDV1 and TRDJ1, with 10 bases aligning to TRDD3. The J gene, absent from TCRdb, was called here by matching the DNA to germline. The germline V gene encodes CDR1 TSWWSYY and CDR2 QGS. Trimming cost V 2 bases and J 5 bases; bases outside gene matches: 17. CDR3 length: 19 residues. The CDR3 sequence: CALGERMGDTHGGTDKLIF. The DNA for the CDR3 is TGTGCTCTTGGGGAAAGGATGGGGGATACCCACGGCGGGACTGATAAACTCATCTTT.

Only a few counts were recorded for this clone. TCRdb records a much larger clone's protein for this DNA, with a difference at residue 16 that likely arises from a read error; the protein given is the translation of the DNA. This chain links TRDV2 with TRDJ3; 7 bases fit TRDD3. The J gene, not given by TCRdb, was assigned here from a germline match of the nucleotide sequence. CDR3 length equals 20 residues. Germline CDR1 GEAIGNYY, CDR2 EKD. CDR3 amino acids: CACDTVLGYKSSWDTQQMFF. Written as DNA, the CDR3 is TGTGCCTGTGACACCGTTCTGGGATACAAGAGCTCCTGGGACACCCAACAGATGTTTTTC.

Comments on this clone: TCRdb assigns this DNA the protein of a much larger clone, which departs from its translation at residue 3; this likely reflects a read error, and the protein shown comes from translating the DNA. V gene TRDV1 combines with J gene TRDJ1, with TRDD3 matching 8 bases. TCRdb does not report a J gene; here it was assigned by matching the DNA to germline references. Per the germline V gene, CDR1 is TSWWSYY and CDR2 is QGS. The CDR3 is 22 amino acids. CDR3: CAPGELFLRGDIPTLFTDKLIF. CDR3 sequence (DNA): TGTGCTCCTGGGGAACTGTTCCTCCGGGGGGATATTCCGACCCTCTTCACCGATAAACTCATCTTT.

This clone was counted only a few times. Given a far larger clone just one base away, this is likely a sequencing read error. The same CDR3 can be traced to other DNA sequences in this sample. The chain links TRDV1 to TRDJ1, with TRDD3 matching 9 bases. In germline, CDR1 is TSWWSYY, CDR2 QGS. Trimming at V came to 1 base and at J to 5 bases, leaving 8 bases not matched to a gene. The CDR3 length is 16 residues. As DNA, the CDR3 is TGTGCTCTTGGGGAACCGCTGGGGACTGGGGGAGATAAACTCATCTTT. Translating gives CALGEPLGTGGDKLIF.

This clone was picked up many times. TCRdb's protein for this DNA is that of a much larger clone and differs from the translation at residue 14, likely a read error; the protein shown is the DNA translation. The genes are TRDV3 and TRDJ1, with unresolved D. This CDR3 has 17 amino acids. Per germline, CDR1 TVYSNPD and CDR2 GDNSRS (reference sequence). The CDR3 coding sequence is TGTGCCTTTAGTTGGAGTCTTCGGGTCTGGTACACCGATGAACTCATCTTT. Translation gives CAFSWSLRVWYTDELIF. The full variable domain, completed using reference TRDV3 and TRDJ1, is CDKVTQSSPDQTVASGSEVVLLCTYDTVYSNPDLFWYRIRPDYSFQFVFYGDNSRSEGADFTQGRFSVKHILTQKAFHLVISPVRTEDSATYYCAFSWSLRVWYTDELIFGKGTRVTVEP.

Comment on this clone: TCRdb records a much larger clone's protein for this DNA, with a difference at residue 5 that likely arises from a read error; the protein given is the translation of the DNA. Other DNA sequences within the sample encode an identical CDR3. The CDR3, as DNA: TGTGCCTGTGACGCCGTAGGGGGAGAGTACACCGATAAACTCATCTTT. Protein sequence: CACDAVGGEYTDKLIF. The chain uses TRDV2 and TRDJ1, with a possible D match to TRDD3 (6 bases). The J gene was missing in TCRdb and was found by matching the end of the DNA to germline. The ends were cut back, 3 bases at V and 0 bases at J, with 16 bases in the middle. This CDR3 is built from 16 residues. Germline-derived CDR1 and CDR2 are GEAIGNYY and EKD.

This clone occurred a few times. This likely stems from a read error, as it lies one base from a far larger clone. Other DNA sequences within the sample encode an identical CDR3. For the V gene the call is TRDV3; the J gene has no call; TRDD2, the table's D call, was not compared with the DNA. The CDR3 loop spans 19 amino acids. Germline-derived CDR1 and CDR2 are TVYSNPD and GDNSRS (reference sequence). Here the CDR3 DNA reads TGTGCCTCCAGCCTTCCAACTCCGAATCCCGCCGTATACACCGATAAGCTCATCTTT. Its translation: CASSLPTPNPAVYTDKLIF.

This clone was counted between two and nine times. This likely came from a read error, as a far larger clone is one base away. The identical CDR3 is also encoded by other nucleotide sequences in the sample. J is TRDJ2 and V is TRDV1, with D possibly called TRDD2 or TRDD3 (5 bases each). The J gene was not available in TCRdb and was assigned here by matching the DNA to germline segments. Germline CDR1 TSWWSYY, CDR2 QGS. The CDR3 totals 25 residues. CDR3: CALGEPYPSPIPTSPAPHLTAQLFF. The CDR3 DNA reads TGTGCCCTTGGGGAACCCTACCCATCTCCAATTCCGACATCTCCGGCCCCCCATTTGACAGCACAACTCTTCTTT.

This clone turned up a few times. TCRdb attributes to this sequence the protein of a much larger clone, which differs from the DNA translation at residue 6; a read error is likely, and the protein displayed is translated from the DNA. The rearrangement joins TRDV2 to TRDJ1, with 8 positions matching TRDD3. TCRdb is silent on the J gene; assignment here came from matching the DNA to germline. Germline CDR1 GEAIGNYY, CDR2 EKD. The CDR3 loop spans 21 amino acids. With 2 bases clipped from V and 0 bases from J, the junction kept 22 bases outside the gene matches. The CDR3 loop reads CACDKAGGATGGLRYTDKLIF. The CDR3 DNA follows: TGTGCCTGTGACAAGGCTGGGGGTGCTACTGGGGGTCTAAGGTACACCGATAAACTCATCTTT.

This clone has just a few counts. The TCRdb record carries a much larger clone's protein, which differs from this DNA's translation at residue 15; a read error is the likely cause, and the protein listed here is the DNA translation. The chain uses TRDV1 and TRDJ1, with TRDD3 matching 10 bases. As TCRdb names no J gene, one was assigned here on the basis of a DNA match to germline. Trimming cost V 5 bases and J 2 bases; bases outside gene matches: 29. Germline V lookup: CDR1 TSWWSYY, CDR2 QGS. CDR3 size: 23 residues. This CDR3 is CALGRRVVTRKLGDAPSTDKLIF. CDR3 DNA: TGTGCTCTTGGGAGAAGGGTAGTTACCCGAAAACTGGGGGATGCTCCCAGTACCGATAAACTCATCTTT.

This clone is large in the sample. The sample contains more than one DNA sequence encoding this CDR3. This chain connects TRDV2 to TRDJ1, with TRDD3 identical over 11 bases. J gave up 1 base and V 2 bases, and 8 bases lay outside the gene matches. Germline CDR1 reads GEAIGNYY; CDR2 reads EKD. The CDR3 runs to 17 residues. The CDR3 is CACDSLLGDISTDKLIF. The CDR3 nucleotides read TGTGCCTGTGACAGTTTACTGGGGGATATATCCACCGATAAACTCATCTTT.

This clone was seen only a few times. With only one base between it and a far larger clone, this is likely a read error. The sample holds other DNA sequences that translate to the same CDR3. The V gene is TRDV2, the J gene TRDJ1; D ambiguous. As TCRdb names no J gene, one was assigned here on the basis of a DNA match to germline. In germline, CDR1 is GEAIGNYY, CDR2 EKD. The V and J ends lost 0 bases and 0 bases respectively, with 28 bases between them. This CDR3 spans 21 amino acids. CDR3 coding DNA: TGTGCCTGTGACACCCTCCCTGTGGGAGATAACCGTCCGGGAGACACCGATAAACTCATCTTT. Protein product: CACDTLPVGDNRPGDTDKLIF.

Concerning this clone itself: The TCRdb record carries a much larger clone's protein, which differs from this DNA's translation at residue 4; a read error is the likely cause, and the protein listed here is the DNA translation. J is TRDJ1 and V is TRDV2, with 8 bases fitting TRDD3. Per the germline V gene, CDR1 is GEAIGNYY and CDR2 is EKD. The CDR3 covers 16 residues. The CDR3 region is CACNTLNAGGLPKLIF. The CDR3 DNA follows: TGTGCCTGTAACACCTTGAATGCTGGGGGACTTCCAAAACTCATCTTT.